This T cell receptor (beta chain) was captured in a study of blood T cell repertoires in COVID-19. Study background: COVID-19 samples from acute and convalescent phases originated in the United States, Italy and Spain. From T cells, B-cell-depleted T cells, or PBMCs came the material, which was cDNA or gDNA.

After removal of 4 bases from V and 9 bases from J, the junction contained 11 bases not matched to a gene. Germline lookup yields CDR1 SQVTM and CDR2 ANQGSEA. The CDR3 runs to 14 residues. One Seattle source followed patients from active infection through their disease course. Original handling: How many nucleated cells were present was estimated from reference gene primer amplification. Profiled with immunoSEQ multiplex PCR; TCRdb holds only in-frame clones, not every one. That table furnishes V, J and clone size, whereas the DNA furnished D and trimming. The sample holds 410,000 or so clones, around 89% seen once.

The TCR was taken from a woman between 35 and 50 years old with COVID-19, enrolled during active disease. The sample comprised peripheral blood. The rearrangement links TRBV29-1 to TRBJ2-7; TRBD2 agrees at 11 bases. DNA for the CDR3: TGCAGCGTTGTGGCGCCTAGCGGGAGGTCCGGGCAGTACTTC. Protein: CSVVAPSGRSGQYF.